These 17 T cell receptor beta chains share one sample of origin, sequenced in a study of identical twins. Each CDR3 protein is one row after TCRdb ran MiXCR on the 5' RACE reads. Among approximately 630,000 distinct CDR3 sequences listed, roughly 6.6% were seen once. The data were also submitted as part of a second study, on yellow fever vaccine responses in identical twins.

The sample consisted of PBMCs. All receptors come from a woman younger than 35 in good health.

The CDR3, as DNA: TGTGCCAGCAGCCCCCGGGAGATTCTATTCAATGAGCAGTTCTTC. It encodes CASSPREILFNEQFF. The genes are TRBV7-8 and TRBJ2-1, with a possible D match to TRBD2 (6 bases). The CDR3 covers 15 residues. V was trimmed by 5 bases and J by 6 bases, leaving 17 bases between them. The germline V gene has CDR1 SGHVS and CDR2 FQNEAQ.

This clonotype showed up just a few times. V is TRBV3-1 and J is TRBJ2-7, with 9 bases fitting TRBD1. The CDR3 loop spans 15 amino acids. The germline gives CDR1 LGHDT, CDR2 YNNKEL (reference sequence). V shed 3 bases, J shed 0 bases, and the junction held 3 bases outside the gene matches. The CDR3 loop reads CASSHGTGSSYEQYF. CDR3 DNA: TGTGCCAGCAGCCACGGGACAGGGAGCTCCTACGAGCAGTACTTC.

This clonotype was recorded many times. The V gene is TRBV10-3, the J gene TRBJ2-7, with 7 bases that match TRBD1. The J segment lost 6 bases and the V segment lost 8 bases, leaving 10 bases of the junction unmatched. Germline lookup yields CDR1 ENHRY and CDR2 SYGVKD. The CDR3 contains 13 residues. The CDR3, as DNA: TGTGCCATCCAAGACAGGGCTCAGGGCGAGCAGTACTTC. This gives the protein CAIQDRAQGEQYF.

J is TRBJ1-2 and V is TRBV10-3; 7 nucleotides agree with TRBD1. This CDR3 contains 14 residues. CDR1 is ENHRY, CDR2 SYGVKD, per germline. J was trimmed by 0 bases and V by 2 bases; bases with no gene match: 0. The CDR3 protein is CAISEGQANYGYTF. The CDR3 DNA reads TGTGCCATCAGTGAGGGACAGGCTAACTATGGCTACACCTTC.

The chain combines TRBV20-1 with TRBJ2-6; D is ambiguous. Between the trimmed V and J ends, which lost 0 bases and 1 base, there was a span of 7 bases. This CDR3 contains 15 residues. Looked up from germline, CDR1 is DFQATT and CDR2 is SNEGSKA (reference sequence). CDR3 sequence (DNA): TGCAGTGCTAGAGATCCTGCTTCTGGGGCCAACGTCCTGACTTTC. It codes for CSARDPASGANVLTF.

J is TRBJ2-1 and V is TRBV4-1, with D tentatively TRBD1 or TRBD2 (5 bases each). Between the trimmed V and J ends, which lost 0 bases and 7 bases, there was a span of 16 bases. The V gene's germline CDR1 is MGHRA and CDR2 YSYEKL. The CDR3 length is 16 residues. DNA of the CDR3: TGCGCCAGCAGCCAAGAGGGGGTCCGGCTTGGAAATGAGCAGTTCTTC. Its translation is CASSQEGVRLGNEQFF.

There are many counts of this clonotype. The chain joins TRBV10-3 to TRBJ2-3; 8 bases agree with TRBD2. Germline CDR1 and CDR2: ENHRY and SYGVKD. The trim removed 2 bases at V and 0 bases at J, leaving 1 base unmatched. This CDR3 has 15 residues. Here the CDR3 reads CAISETGGSTDTQYF. The CDR3 coding sequence is TGTGCCATCAGTGAGACGGGGGGGAGCACAGATACGCAGTATTTT.

The rearrangement uses TRBV2 and TRBJ2-5, with TRBD2 matching over 8 bases. V was pared by 7 bases and J by 4 bases, with 5 bases of the junction left unmatched. The germline V gene encodes CDR1 SNHLY and CDR2 FYNNEI. The CDR3 runs to 13 residues. This CDR3 is CASTRGLAETQYF. In nucleotides, the CDR3 is TGTGCCAGCACTAGAGGACTAGCAGAGACCCAGTACTTC.

V is TRBV5-1 and J is TRBJ2-1; no clear D gene. This CDR3 is 14 amino acids long. CDR1 and CDR2 from the germline V gene are SGHRS and YFSETQ. The germline V and J ends were trimmed by 0 bases and 8 bases, with 12 bases remaining between them. The CDR3, as DNA: TGCGCCAGCAGCTTGGAGGCAACCACGTATGAGCAGTTCTTC. This sequence encodes CASSLEATTYEQFF.

This clonotype was seen only a few times. V is TRBV5-1 and J is TRBJ2-7; D is unclear. The V end was cut by 2 bases, the J end by 9 bases, with 21 bases between. Germline V gene lookup returns CDR1 SGHRS and CDR2 YFSETQ. CDR3 size: 15 residues. CDR3 region: CASSFLGENYDWQYF. The CDR3 DNA sequence: TGCGCCAGCAGCTTTTTAGGAGAAAACTACGATTGGCAGTACTTC.

This clonotype showed up just a few times. The chain uses TRBV20-1 and TRBJ1-1; D is unresolved. The CDR3 is 12 residues long. The V end lost 6 bases, the J end lost 4 bases, and 12 bases lay between the germline ends. Germline-derived CDR1 and CDR2 are DFQATT and SNEGSKA (reference sequence). The CDR3 reads CSASEKFTEAFF. The CDR3 DNA is TGCAGTGCGTCGGAAAAGTTCACTGAAGCTTTCTTT.

The sample holds a few counts of this clonotype. The V call is TRBV20-1, the J call TRBJ2-7; D not certain. Germline V gene sequence: CDR1 DFQATT, CDR2 SNEGSKA (reference sequence). The CDR3 totals 13 residues. The V end was cut by 2 bases, the J end by 2 bases, with 10 bases between. CDR3 protein: CSARNPGPYEQYV. The DNA of the CDR3 is TGCAGTGCTAGAAACCCCGGGCCCTACGAGCAGTACGTC.

The count of this clonotype is one. The CDR3 here is CASKQGAPFEQFF. The CDR3, as DNA: TGTGCCAGCAAACAGGGCGCTCCCTTTGAGCAGTTCTTC. This sequence joins TRBV6-2 or TRBV6-3 and TRBJ2-1, with TRBD1 as a possible D gene (6 bases). Germline V gene data show CDR1 as MNHEY and CDR2 as SVGEGT. With 7 bases removed from V and 9 bases from J, the gap between germline ends came to 16 bases. The CDR3 spans 13 residues.

The table lists this clonotype with many counts. The CDR3 bases are TGCAGTGCTCACCCTATCGGGACAATGAACACTGAAGCTTTCTTT. Translated: CSAHPIGTMNTEAFF. This rearrangement joins TRBV20-1 to TRBJ1-1; D possibly corresponds to TRBD1 (6 bases). The germline V gene has CDR1 DFQATT and CDR2 SNEGSKA (reference sequence). The V end was cut by 5 bases, the J end by 0 bases, with 16 bases between. CDR3 length: 15 amino acids.

J is TRBJ2-2 and V is TRBV10-1; 11 bases are a match to TRBD1. The CDR3 length is 18 residues. Losses at the gene ends were 5 bases for V and 0 bases for J; bases not matched to a gene: 8. Looked up from germline, CDR1 is WNHNN and CDR2 is SYGVQD (reference sequence). DNA for the CDR3: TGCGCCAGCAGTCACCCGGACAGGGGGCGATCGAACACCGGGGAGCTGTTTTTT. Residues: CASSHPDRGRSNTGELFF.

This clonotype was recorded a few times. The chain carries TRBV20-1 and TRBJ2-1, with D tentatively TRBD1 or TRBD2 (5 bases each). Trimming shortened V by 1 base and J by 6 bases, and 19 bases separated the two germline ends. The CDR3 has 16 amino acids. Germline CDR1 is DFQATT and CDR2 is SNEGSKA (reference sequence). The CDR3: CSARGGGGVSVNEQFF. CDR3 coding DNA: TGCAGTGCTAGAGGAGGTGGGGGAGTCTCGGTCAATGAGCAGTTCTTC.

This clonotype was recorded many times. This sequence joins TRBV15 and TRBJ2-4; D unclear. Germline assignment: CDR1 LNHNV and CDR2 YYDKDF (reference sequence). The CDR3 sequence is 16 residues long. V was cut by 1 base and J by 10 bases, with 20 bases left in between. CDR3 sequence: CATSRAWGIEYGIQYF. The CDR3 DNA reads as TGTGCCACCAGCAGAGCGTGGGGAATCGAATACGGGATTCAGTACTTC.